Here is one T cell receptor (beta chain) with its context. Its antigen target is currently unknown. No base quality information exists; no much larger clone differs at one position. The sample originates from a study of cytomegalovirus exposure and HLA in healthy donors (dated by TCRdb to between 2016 and 2019). Study-level background: An earlier analysis of 587 of the donors reported approximately 260 Gb of sequence data and roughly 120 million unique TCR beta sequences obtained from around 190 million T cells. To decide whether each TCR beta V gene segment behaved as functional or pseudogenic, an earlier analysis of fewer than 750 of the donors relied on high-throughput TCR beta sequencing. Typing coverage differed by locus: A, B, C, DRB1 and DQB1 were typed in roughly 620-640 donors, DQA1 in 522, DPA1 in 600 to 610, and DPB1 in approximately 450. In the later analysis, no new phenotypic data were used to find candidate immune exposures; instead, reliance was placed on TCR beta sequences and their occurrence across donors. Along with the roughly 670-subject first cohort, a separate validation cohort of over a hundred different subjects was used. Class I and class II HLA loci were covered by the typing at four-digit resolution. Among the roughly 400 genotyped donors, under 90% belonged to the genetic ancestry cluster associated with self-reported Caucasian donors. An early release covering roughly 640 HLA-typed donors comprised 250 to 350 gigabases of sequencing data and roughly 85 million unique TCR sequences. Because of strong linkage in the cohort, roughly five DR-DQ haplotypes were treated as single units for association and clustering. The aim of the study was to test whether cataloging public T cell receptors could identify signatures of past pathogen exposure. Using immunosequencing, the study profiled T cell repertoires from roughly 650 subjects and related those repertoires to cytomegalovirus serostatus. On average, roughly 250,000 unique TCR beta nucleotide sequences were sequenced per donor among a few hundred genotyped donors of the cohort, with about 17% of those sequences being non-productive. A later analysis re-analyzed previously published TCR beta repertoires from several hundred donors and added high-resolution HLA genotyping to study TCR occurrence patterns. Every repertoire in the discovery cohort had been generated on one and the same sequencing platform. In a later genetic analysis, genome-wide SNP genotypes for about three fifths of the 666 donors were used, and that subset was treated as a discovery cohort. Donor age, sex, ethnicity and CMV serostatus were compiled together with the repertoire data. The study combined high-throughput TCR immunosequencing, statistical association of individual TCRs with disease status, and machine learning to predict cytomegalovirus infection status. The research as a whole found: A cluster of highly shared sequence variants was judged likely to represent a technical artifact of the sequencing pipeline. Because HLA typing was missing for some donors at each locus, association tests included only the typed subset. According to a later genetic analysis, donors in an Asian-associated ancestry cluster had fewer N-insertions in productive TCRs than the roughly 700-donor mean. A further reported finding was that TCR beta sequences accurately predicted the HLA-A and HLA-B alleles for most subjects in the first cohort. Across donors, most TCR sequences were observed very rarely, whereas some public TCRs were present in many individuals. In a later analysis, TCR association rates were found to vary across HLA loci, with the most associated TCRs seen for DRB1 alleles and the fewest for HLA-C alleles. The classifier was reported to diagnose cytomegalovirus status with high specificity and sensitivity in both the original and validation cohorts. Assigning TCR associations to individual alleles was difficult when HLA alleles, especially DR and DQ, strongly co-occurred. Because the 87-base-pair reads could not distinguish some IMGT-functional V segments, including TRBV6-2 and TRBV6-3, those segments were excluded. In vitro tests confirmed that a few of the cytomegalovirus-associated TCR beta chains recognize cytomegalovirus antigens. In a later analysis, most CMV-associated TCR beta chains were found to appear HLA-restricted, with HLA associations seemingly driven largely by CMV exposure. A later analysis reported that several top co-occurrence clusters appeared linked to parvovirus B19, influenza, CMV and Epstein-Barr virus. A total of 150 or so TCR beta chains were listed by the study as associated with cytomegalovirus. The presence/absence analyses assumed that sequencing depth was roughly uniform across donors, and that assumption may not be true. Linkage disequilibrium might explain the correlated functional status among segregating V segments, but an unknown experimental factor could not be ruled out. CMV serostatus was the only immune exposure information available for the cohort. It was suggested by the authors that the approach could potentially be generalized to other disease states and immunological phenotypes. Because counts were too low, some 17 rarely observed V segments, including chromosome 9 orphons, were left out of the earlier analysis of 587 of the donors. In a later analysis, HLA-associated TCR beta chains were found to be more clonally expanded and to have lower generation probabilities than equally common non-associated chains. A later genetic analysis associated a missense DCLRE1C variant with V-gene and J-gene trimming of TCR beta chains, and an independent cohort replicated the association. A later analysis associated 16,951 TCR beta sequences with specific HLA alleles at a false discovery rate of 0.05. The cohort was sequenced for TCR beta chains only, and without alpha or paired-chain data the features that could be detected were limited. In an earlier analysis of around 600 of the donors, most TCR beta V segments were observed in productive rearrangements about 87% or about 30% of the time, broadly matching IMGT annotations.

According to the germline V gene, CDR1 reads LGHNT and CDR2 reads FRNRAP. The CDR3 has 16 amino acids, counting the end cysteine and phenylalanine. Only CDR3 DNA remains: 48 bases, in frame from the first base. Relative to germline, V is 5 bases shorter and J is 0 bases shorter, with 13 bases between their ends. The cohort was made up of 650 to 700 healthy bone marrow donors. At the time of sampling, every cohort member was nominally healthy, though immune exposures that went unrecorded were likely present. The donor tested CMV seropositive, placing the donor among the 289 seropositive members of the cohort. A peripheral blood sample was provided by each donor, and peripheral blood mononuclear cells were used for TCR beta sequencing. Genomic DNA was extracted from the blood cell samples with the Qiagen DNeasy Blood Extraction Kit. Library construction relied on the immunoSEQ multiplex PCR assay. For the multiplex PCR, a mixture combining 60 forward primers for TCR Vbeta segments and 13 reverse primers for TCR Jbeta segments was used. The CDR3 region of rearranged TCR beta genes was amplified from genomic DNA by a multiplex PCR assay. The Illumina HiSeq System was used to sequence the amplified TCR beta libraries as 87-base-pair reads. The study's processing was this. A later analysis tallied 75 million to 95 million unique TCR beta chains across the 666 repertoires, and around 10 million of those chains were shared by two or more donors. Raw reads were error-corrected and collapsed into unique sequences by a nearest-neighbor algorithm in which closely related sequences were merged to remove PCR and sequencing errors. To assign V, D and J gene segments, CDR3 sequences were aligned to IMGT reference sequences. Each retained sequence needed at least a six-nucleotide match to both a V gene segment and a J gene segment. A rearrangement was called productive if the CDR3 had no stop codons and remained in frame with V and J, and every other rearrangement was called non-productive. CDR3 was defined according to IMGT convention as the region running from the second conserved V-encoded cysteine to the conserved J-encoded phenylalanine. The earlier analysis of 500 to 750 of the donors excluded any sequence lacking an unambiguous match to a single V gene segment. In an earlier analysis of 450 to 750 of the donors, a V segment was called functional when productive rearrangements were above 56.7%, and segregating when the standard deviation between donors exceeded 5%. To diagnose cytomegalovirus status from the catalog of TCR beta chain sequences, a statistical classification framework was built. V and J gene assignment, in a later analysis, came from comparing TCR nucleotide sequences with IMGT/GENE-DB human TR gene sequences. In a later analysis, CDR3 sequences and most-parsimonious VDJ recombination scenarios were assigned using the TCRdist pipeline. In a later analysis, each TCR beta chain was defined by its CDR3 amino acid sequence together with its V-gene family, and reads lacking a unique V-gene family were excluded. To address suspected cross-contamination and a sequencing artifact, a later analysis removed a few hundred highly shared, low-generation-probability nucleotide sequences. In a later analysis, a clonal expansion index for each public chain was calculated from normalized within-repertoire ranks of inferred template counts. In a later analysis, generation probabilities were computed with a VDJ recombination model fitted to out-of-frame rearrangements, and the resulting probabilities were checked against IGoR. In a later analysis, hypergeometric tests were used to score TCR-TCR, TCR-HLA and TCR-CMV co-occurrence, with a repertoire-size bias correction applied to TCR pairs. To estimate false discovery rates, a later analysis permuted the HLA or CMV assignments 20 times. In a later analysis, co-occurring TCRs were grouped using DBSCAN, and TCRdist sequence similarity was added for clustering within HLA-allele-positive subsets. Repertoires with fewer than 30,000 or more than 120,000 public chains were left out of co-occurrence clustering, as were several repertoires with anomalous nucleotide sharing. In its TCRdb copy, this immuneACCESS table keeps in-frame sequences only and misses some clones. Where compared with another copy, unresolved V genes explain less than half of these, and the others have no known cause. The V and J calls and clone size were taken over from that table, and D and trimming were inferred from the DNA. This sample comprises over 40,000 clones, roughly 81% of them detected only once. Clones ranked in the top ten supply less than 3% of the sample.

Sequenced material: PBMCs. The TCR was taken from a middle-aged woman in good health and CMV-seropositive. The sequence links TRBV12-5 to TRBJ2-2; TRBD1 is perhaps the D gene, given 5 matching bases. CDR3 sequence: CASGPPRGSNTGELFF. The DNA is TGTGCTAGTGGTCCCCCAAGGGGATCGAACACCGGGGAGCTGTTTTTT. When the CDR3 is completed using the reference TRBV12-5 and TRBJ2-2 genes on either side, the full variable domain is DARVTQTPRHKVTEMGQEVTMRCQPILGHNTVFWYRQTMMQGLELLAYFRNRAPLDDSGMPKDRFSAEMPDATLATLKIQPSEPRDSAVYFCASGPPRGSNTGELFFGEGSRLTVL.